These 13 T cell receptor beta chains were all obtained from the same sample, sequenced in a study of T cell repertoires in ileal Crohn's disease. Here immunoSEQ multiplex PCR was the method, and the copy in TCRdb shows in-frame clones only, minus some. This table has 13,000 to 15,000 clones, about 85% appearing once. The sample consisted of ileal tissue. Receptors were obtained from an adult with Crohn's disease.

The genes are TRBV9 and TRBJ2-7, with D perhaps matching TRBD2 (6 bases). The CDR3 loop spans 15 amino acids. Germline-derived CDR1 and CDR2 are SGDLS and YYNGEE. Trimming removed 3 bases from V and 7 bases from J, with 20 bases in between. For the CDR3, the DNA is TGTGCCAGCAGCGCGGGGACTCACCAGAATGAGGAGCAGTACTTC. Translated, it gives CASSAGTHQNEEQYF.

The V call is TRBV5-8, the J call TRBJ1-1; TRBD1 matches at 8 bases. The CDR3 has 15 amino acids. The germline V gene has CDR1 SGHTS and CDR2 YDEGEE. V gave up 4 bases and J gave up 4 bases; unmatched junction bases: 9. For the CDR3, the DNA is TGTGCCAGCAGCATCGGACAGGGAGGTCTCACTGAAGCTTTCTTT. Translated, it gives CASSIGQGGLTEAFF.

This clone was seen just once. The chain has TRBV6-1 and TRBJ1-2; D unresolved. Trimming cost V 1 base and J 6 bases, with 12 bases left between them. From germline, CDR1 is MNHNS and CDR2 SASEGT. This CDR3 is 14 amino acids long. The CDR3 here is CASSEVSGLDGYTF. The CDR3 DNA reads TGTGCCAGCAGTGAAGTTTCCGGGTTGGATGGCTACACCTTC.

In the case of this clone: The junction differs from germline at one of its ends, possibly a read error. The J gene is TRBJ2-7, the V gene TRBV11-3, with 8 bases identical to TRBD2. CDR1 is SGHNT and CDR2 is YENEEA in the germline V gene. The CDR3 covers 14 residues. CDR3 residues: CASSLSAGAYGQYF. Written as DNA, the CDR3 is TGTGCCAGCAGCTTATCAGCGGGAGCCTACGGGCAGTACTTC.

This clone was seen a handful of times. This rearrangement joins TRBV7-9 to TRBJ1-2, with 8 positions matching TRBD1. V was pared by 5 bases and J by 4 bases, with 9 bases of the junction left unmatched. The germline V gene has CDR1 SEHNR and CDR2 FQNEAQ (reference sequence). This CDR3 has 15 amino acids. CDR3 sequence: CASSLGQGWRYGYTF. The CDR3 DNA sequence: TGTGCCAGCAGCCTAGGACAGGGCTGGCGCTATGGCTACACCTTC.

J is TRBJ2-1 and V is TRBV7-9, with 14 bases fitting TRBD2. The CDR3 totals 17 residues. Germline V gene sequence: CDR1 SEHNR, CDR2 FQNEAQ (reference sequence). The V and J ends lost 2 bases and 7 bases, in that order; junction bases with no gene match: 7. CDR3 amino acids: CASSLSWTSGRRNEQFF. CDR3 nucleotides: TGTGCCAGCAGCTTATCTTGGACTAGCGGGAGGAGAAATGAGCAGTTCTTC.

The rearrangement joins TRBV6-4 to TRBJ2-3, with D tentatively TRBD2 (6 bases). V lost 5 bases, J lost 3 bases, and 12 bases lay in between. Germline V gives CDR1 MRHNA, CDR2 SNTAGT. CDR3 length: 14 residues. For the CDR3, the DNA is TGTGCCAGCAGTAAACTAGCCCCTACAGATACGCAGTATTTT. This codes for CASSKLAPTDTQYF.

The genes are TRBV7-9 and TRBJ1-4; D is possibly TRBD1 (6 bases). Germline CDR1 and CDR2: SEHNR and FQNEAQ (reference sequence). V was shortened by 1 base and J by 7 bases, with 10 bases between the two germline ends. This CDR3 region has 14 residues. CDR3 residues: CASSLGGRTEKLFF. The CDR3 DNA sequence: TGTGCCAGCAGCTTAGGGGGGCGGACTGAAAAACTGTTTTTT.

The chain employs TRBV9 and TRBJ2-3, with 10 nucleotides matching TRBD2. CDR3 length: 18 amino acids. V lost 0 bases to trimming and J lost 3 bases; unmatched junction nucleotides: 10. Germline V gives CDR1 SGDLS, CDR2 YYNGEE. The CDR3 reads CASSVVAGGREWTDTQYF. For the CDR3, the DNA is TGTGCCAGCAGCGTAGTAGCGGGGGGCCGAGAGTGGACAGATACGCAGTATTTT.

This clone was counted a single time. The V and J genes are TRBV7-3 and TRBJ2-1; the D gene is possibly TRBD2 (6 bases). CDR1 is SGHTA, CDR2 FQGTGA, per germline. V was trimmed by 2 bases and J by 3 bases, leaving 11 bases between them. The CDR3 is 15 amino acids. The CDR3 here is CASSLVAEVYNEQFF. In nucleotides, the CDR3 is TGTGCCAGCAGCTTAGTAGCGGAGGTCTACAATGAGCAGTTCTTC.

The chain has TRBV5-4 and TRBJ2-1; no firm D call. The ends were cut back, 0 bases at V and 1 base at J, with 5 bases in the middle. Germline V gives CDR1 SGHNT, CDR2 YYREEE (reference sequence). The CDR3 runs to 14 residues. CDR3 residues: CASSLVSSYNEQFF. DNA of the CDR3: TGTGCCAGCAGCTTGGTCAGTTCCTACAATGAGCAGTTCTTC. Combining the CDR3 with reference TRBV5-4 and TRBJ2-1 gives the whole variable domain ETGVTQSPTHLIKTRGQQVTLRCSSQSGHNTVSWYQQALGQGPQFIFQYYREEENGRGNFPPRFSGLQFPNYSSELNVNALELDDSALYLCASSLVSSYNEQFFGPGTRLTVL.

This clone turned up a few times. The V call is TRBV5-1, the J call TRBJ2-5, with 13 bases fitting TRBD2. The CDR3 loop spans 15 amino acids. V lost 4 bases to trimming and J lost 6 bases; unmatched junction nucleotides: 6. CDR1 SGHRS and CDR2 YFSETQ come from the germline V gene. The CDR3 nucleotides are TGCGCCAGCAGCCCCGGGACTAGCGGGACGAAGACCCAGTACTTC. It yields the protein CASSPGTSGTKTQYF.

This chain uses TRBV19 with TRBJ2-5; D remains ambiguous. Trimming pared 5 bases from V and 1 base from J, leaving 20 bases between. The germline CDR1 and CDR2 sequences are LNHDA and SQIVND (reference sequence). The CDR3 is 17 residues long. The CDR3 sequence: CASSPATSAGGQETQYF. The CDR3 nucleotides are TGTGCCAGTAGTCCAGCCACCTCTGCAGGTGGCCAAGAGACCCAGTACTTC.